This TCR beta chain stems from a study of blood T cell repertoires in COVID-19. The wider study: The United States, Italy and Spain provided the acute and convalescent COVID-19 samples. From T cells, B-cell-depleted T cells, or PBMCs came the material, which was cDNA or gDNA.

As processed by the authors: Researchers report that nucleated cell counts were estimated from reference gene primer amplification. Using immunoSEQ multiplex PCR, the repertoire was profiled, and TCRdb retains in-frame clones only, with some absent. Clone size and V and J calls were adopted from that table, with D and trimming inferred from the DNA. This table has around 47,000 clones, about four fifths appearing once. Seattle cases were enrolled at active infection and followed longitudinally. The TCR originated in a woman older than 75 with COVID-19, enrolled during active disease. The sample consisted of peripheral blood.

CDR3 DNA: TGTGCCATCAGTCGCCCCGGACAGGGCGGGTACAATGAGCAGTTCTTC. This sequence encodes CAISRPGQGGYNEQFF. The chain employs TRBV10-3 and TRBJ2-1, with 8 bases lining up with TRBD1. Germline V gene data show CDR1 as ENHRY and CDR2 as SYGVKD. The junction had 10 bases not matched to a gene; V was cut back by 5 bases and J by 4 bases. The CDR3 is 16 amino acids.